This T cell receptor beta chain was sequenced during a study of OX40 agonist ivuxolimab in advanced cancers. About the study: In this cohort, patients received ivuxolimab, an agonistic anti-OX40 (CD134) antibody. The group had a mean age of about 65 years, ranged from roughly 20 to 80, and was just under 85% male.

Sequencing used immunoSEQ multiplex PCR; TCRdb keeps in-frame clones, though not all of them. The repertoire holds about 36,000 clones, with about three quarters as singletons. Patients were ineligible given autoimmune disease history or systemic immunosuppression. V shed 0 bases and J shed 3 bases, with 15 bases lying between them. Germline CDR1 and CDR2: SGHRS and YFSETQ. The CDR3 sequence is 17 residues long. The source is an adult with an advanced solid tumor such as melanoma, head and neck, liver or kidney cancer. This sample comprised CD4+ or CD8+ T cells sorted from blood, obtained in a trial of the OX40 agonist ivuxolimab. V usage is TRBV5-1 and J usage is TRBJ2-2; a weak D match, TRBD2 (5 bases). For the CDR3, the DNA is TGCGCCAGCAGCTTGGGGAGGCCACTACGGGACACCGGGGAGCTGTTTTTT. As protein: CASSLGRPLRDTGELFF.